This TCR beta chain was identified during a study of T cell responses to AZD1222 COVID-19 vaccine. Study-level results: Sampling captured repertoires only after the peak T cell response. The study found Spike-specific TCR breadth and depth rose after two AZD1222 doses. The span of vaccine-associated CD4 TCRs extended across spike, with dominance at 160-218 and 743-854. Possibly, clonal diversity was underestimated; donors were largely white British and included more females.

Method: immunoSEQ multiplex PCR; TCRdb's copy keeps in-frame clones and lacks some. The sample contains tens of thousands of clones, 60% to 85% of which appear only once. Comments on this clone: Its antigen is unidentified.

The sample was peripheral blood, taken on day 0 of AZD1222 vaccination. The receptor's source is an adult in good health.

DNA of the CDR3: TGTGCCAGTAGTACGATCGACAGGCCTTCACCCCTCCACTTT. Amino acids: CASSTIDRPSPLHF. The genes are TRBV19 and TRBJ1-6; possibly TRBD1 for D (6 bases). This CDR3 is built from 14 residues. Trimming shortened V by 4 bases and J by 9 bases, and 13 bases separated the two germline ends. Germline V gene sequence: CDR1 LNHDA, CDR2 SQIVND (reference sequence).